These 26 T cell receptor beta chains share one sample of origin, sequenced in a study of blood T cell repertoires in COVID-19. The data were produced by immunoSEQ multiplex PCR, yet TCRdb's version contains in-frame clones alone and is incomplete. The sample includes tens of thousands of clones, around four fifths of them seen just once. What was sequenced was peripheral blood. The receptor set was obtained from a human donor in a cohort sampled during active COVID-19.

In this sample, this clone turned up once. V usage is TRBV6-5 and J usage is TRBJ1-2; D is undetermined. CDR3 size: 11 residues. V lost 5 bases, J lost 4 bases, and 5 bases lay in between. CDR1 and CDR2 from the germline V gene are MNHEY and SVGAGI. The CDR3 coding sequence is TGTGCCAGCAGTCGACTCTATGGCTACACCTTC. Its protein product is CASSRLYGYTF.

The V and J genes are TRBV12-3 or TRBV12-4 and TRBJ2-3; perhaps TRBD1 as D (5 bases). Trimming cost V 6 bases and J 11 bases, with 18 bases left between them. The CDR3 loop spans 13 amino acids. The CDR3 region is CASSQGAGRGQYF. CDR3 nucleotide sequence: TGTGCCAGCAGCCAAGGGGCAGGACGTGGGCAGTATTTT.

This clone was recorded only once. The chain joins TRBV6-2 or TRBV6-3 to TRBJ2-3; perhaps TRBD1 as D (6 bases). This CDR3 comprises 14 residues. Germline lookup yields CDR1 MNHEY and CDR2 SVGEGT. V shed 2 bases and J shed 0 bases, with 6 bases lying between them. Written as DNA, the CDR3 is TGTGCCAGCAGTTACGGACAGAGCACAGATACGCAGTATTTT. This encodes CASSYGQSTDTQYF.

This chain uses TRBV7-9 with TRBJ2-7, with D unclear. With 2 bases removed from V and 7 bases from J, the gap between germline ends came to 15 bases. The germline gives CDR1 SEHNR, CDR2 FQNEAQ (reference sequence). The CDR3 totals 14 residues. DNA of the CDR3: TGTGCCAGCAGCTTAACCGTGGGCACTCGAGAGCAGTACTTC. Translated: CASSLTVGTREQYF.

V and J are TRBV27 and TRBJ2-5; 10 bases line up with TRBD1. The CDR3 is 16 amino acids. Germline V CDR1 and CDR2: MNHEY, SMNVEV (reference sequence). The V gene end was trimmed by 5 bases and the J gene end by 0 bases; junction bases not matched to a gene: 6. CDR3 sequence reads: CASSSRQGAHQETQYF. In DNA form, the CDR3 reads TGTGCCAGCAGTAGTAGACAGGGGGCCCACCAAGAGACCCAGTACTTC.

The CDR3 here is CASSLAPDRVSYEQYF. The CDR3 DNA is TGCGCCAGCAGCTTGGCCCCTGACAGGGTTTCCTACGAGCAGTACTTC. The J gene is TRBJ2-7, the V gene TRBV5-1, with TRBD1 matching 7 bases. The CDR3 is 16 residues long. The trim removed 0 bases at V and 1 base at J, leaving 7 bases unmatched. CDR1 and CDR2 (germline): SGHRS, YFSETQ.

The chain links TRBV7-2 to TRBJ2-7, with 11 bases identical to TRBD1. V was clipped by 4 bases and J by 3 bases; unmatched bases: 5. This CDR3 is built from 15 residues. Germline V lookup: CDR1 SGHTA, CDR2 FQGNSA. In DNA, the CDR3 is TGTGCCAGCAGCTGGCCGGGACAGGGGGTCTACGAGCAGTACTTC. Translated: CASSWPGQGVYEQYF.

J is TRBJ2-2 and V is TRBV27; TRBD2 matches at 13 bases. This CDR3 comprises 17 residues. V shed 6 bases and J 7 bases; nucleotides not matched to a gene: 11. Per germline, CDR1 MNHEY and CDR2 SMNVEV (reference sequence). The CDR3 DNA is TGTGCCAGCAGCTTCCGGACGACTAGCGGGGGGTACGGGGAGCTGTTTTTT. Its translation: CASSFRTTSGGYGELFF.

The gene calls are TRBV21-1 and TRBJ2-3; the table gives TRBD2 as D, unverified against the DNA. TRBV21-1 counts as a pseudogene. The CDR3 extends over 17 amino acids. DNA for the CDR3: TGTGCCAGCAGCAAAACCAGCCCGGAGAAACACACAGATACGCAGTATTTT. This translates into CASSKTSPEKHTDTQYF.

This clone was observed a few times. The chain uses TRBV9 and TRBJ1-6; D is uncertain. Trimming removed 3 bases from V and 6 bases from J, with 16 bases in between. The CDR3 is 16 residues long. CDR1 is SGDLS and CDR2 is YYNGEE in the germline V gene. CDR3 DNA sequence: TGTGCCAGCAGCGAGGAGGTCGGGGTTTCTAATTCACCCCTCCACTTT. Its protein is CASSEEVGVSNSPLHF.

This clone was picked up one time. The chain couples TRBV6-5 to TRBJ1-6; 7 bases are shared with TRBD1. The CDR3 runs to 13 residues. The V gene's germline CDR1 is MNHEY and CDR2 SVGAGI. V dropped 5 bases and J dropped 10; count of bases not matched to a gene: 5. The CDR3 nucleotides are TGTGCCAGCAGTCAGGACAGGAGCTCACCCCTCCACTTT. This translates into CASSQDRSSPLHF.

This clone was counted a few times. The chain combines TRBV3-1 (or the pseudogene TRBV3-2) with TRBJ2-5, with 7 bases matching TRBD2. The V gene end was trimmed by 0 bases and the J gene end by 5 bases; junction bases not matched to a gene: 9. CDR3 size: 16 residues. Germline V gene lookup returns CDR1 LGHDT and CDR2 YNNKEL (reference sequence). As DNA, the CDR3 is TGTGCCAGCAGCCAAGATGATACTAGCGACGACGAGACCCAGTACTTC. It specifies CASSQDDTSDDETQYF.

The chain uses TRBV19 and TRBJ2-5; 10 bases map to TRBD2. The CDR3 is 16 amino acids. Germline V CDR1 and CDR2: LNHDA, SQIVND (reference sequence). The V gene end was trimmed by 3 bases and the J gene end by 0 bases; junction bases not matched to a gene: 4. In nucleotides, the CDR3 is TGTGCCAGTAGTATTCGAGCGGGGGGGTACCAAGAGACCCAGTACTTC. It codes for CASSIRAGGYQETQYF.

The chain employs TRBV19 and TRBJ1-2, with 12 bases aligning to TRBD1. The CDR3 has 17 residues. Per germline, CDR1 LNHDA and CDR2 SQIVND (reference sequence). V lost 4 bases, J lost 4 bases, and 10 bases stayed unmatched. The CDR3 loop is CASSRYEGTGGSYGYTF. CDR3 coding DNA: TGTGCCAGTAGTAGATATGAAGGGACAGGGGGCAGCTATGGCTACACCTTC.

The V gene is TRBV9, the J gene TRBJ2-7; the match to TRBD2 covers 11 bases. Losses at the gene ends were 0 bases for V and 4 bases for J; bases not matched to a gene: 3. CDR3 length: 15 amino acids. From germline, CDR1 is SGDLS and CDR2 YYNGEE. CDR3 DNA sequence: TGTGCCAGCAGCGTAGGACTAGCGGGGAATTACGAGCAGTACTTC. It translates to CASSVGLAGNYEQYF. Looking up the rest from reference TRBV9 and TRBJ2-7 gives the full variable domain: DSGVTQTPKHLITATGQRVTLRCSPRSGDLSVYWYQQSLDQGLQFLIQYYNGEERAKGNILERFSAQQFPDLHSELNLSSLELGDSALYFCASSVGLAGNYEQYFGPGTRLTVT.

V is TRBV7-3 and J is TRBJ1-1; D is unresolved. CDR1 is SGHTA and CDR2 is FQGTGA in the germline V gene. The CDR3 loop spans 14 amino acids. Trimming left V 5 bases short and J 4 bases short, with 14 bases between. CDR3 in amino acids: CASSPGGGATEAFF. The CDR3, as DNA: TGTGCCAGCAGCCCGGGCGGAGGTGCCACTGAAGCTTTCTTT.

The gene calls are TRBV6-5 and TRBJ2-7; 10 bases match TRBD2. CDR1 is MNHEY, CDR2 SVGAGI, per germline. The CDR3 runs to 14 residues. V was pared by 5 bases and J by 5 bases, with 6 bases of the junction left unmatched. The CDR3 reads CASSRSGGPHEQYF. The CDR3 nucleotides are TGTGCCAGCAGTCGTAGCGGGGGGCCACACGAGCAGTACTTC.

The chain uses TRBV5-4 and TRBJ1-1; D possibly corresponds to TRBD1 (5 bases). This CDR3 spans 12 amino acids. Trimming left V 4 bases short and J 10 bases short, with 14 bases between. The germline V gene encodes CDR1 SGHNT and CDR2 YYREEE (reference sequence). The CDR3 nucleotides are TGTGCCAGCAGCCTGGGGCTGGGCGCAGCTTTCTTT. Translating it yields CASSLGLGAAFF.

This clone was seen a single time. This chain connects TRBV11-2 to TRBJ2-4, with 11 bases fitting TRBD2. CDR3 length equals 18 residues. CDR1 and CDR2 from the germline V gene are SGHAT and FQNNGV. V shed 0 bases, J shed 0 bases, and the junction held 4 bases outside the gene matches. Here the CDR3 reads CASSLDLGLAGAKNIQYF. CDR3 bases: TGTGCCAGCAGCTTAGATCTCGGACTAGCGGGAGCCAAAAACATTCAGTACTTC.

This sequence joins TRBV7-2 and TRBJ2-7; 10 bases align to TRBD2. With V trimmed by 7 bases and J by 2 bases, 8 bases remained unmatched. CDR1 and CDR2 from the germline V gene are SGHTA and FQGNSA. The CDR3 runs 15 residues. Here the CDR3 reads CASTPIAGGPYEQYF. CDR3 in DNA: TGTGCCAGCACCCCAATAGCGGGAGGTCCCTACGAGCAGTACTTC.

The chain employs TRBV3-1 (or the pseudogene TRBV3-2) and TRBJ2-2, with D uncertain. V was shortened by 3 bases and J by 0 bases, with 8 bases between the two germline ends. In germline, CDR1 is LGHDT, CDR2 YNNKEL (reference sequence). The CDR3 totals 15 residues. The CDR3 DNA reads as TGTGCCAGCAGCCACACCGGTGCGAACACCGGGGAGCTGTTTTTT. This translates into CASSHTGANTGELFF.

This clone qualifies as medium-sized. This chain joins TRBV19 and TRBJ2-2, with D tentatively TRBD2 (5 bases). Germline CDR1 is LNHDA and CDR2 is SQIVND (reference sequence). V dropped 7 bases and J dropped 4 bases, with 13 bases sitting between them. This CDR3 has 14 amino acids. CDR3 loop: CASNPGITTGELFF. For the CDR3, the DNA is TGTGCCAGTAATCCGGGGATAACCACCGGGGAGCTGTTTTTT.

This clone was detected once. The genes are TRBV27 and TRBJ1-1; D not resolved. The CDR3 runs 15 residues. Looked up from germline, CDR1 is MNHEY and CDR2 is SMNVEV (reference sequence). Trimming stripped 7 bases from V and 4 bases from J, with 19 bases between. The CDR3 DNA reads as TGTGCCAGCACCCTCAATTTGAGGGTAGGCACTGAAGCTTTCTTT. Protein sequence: CASTLNLRVGTEAFF.

The DNA of the CDR3 is TGTGCCAGCAGCGAGACGAGGATCGTCAGGGAGCTGTTTTTT. Protein product: CASSETRIVRELFF. The V call is TRBV7-9, the J call TRBJ2-2; no clear D gene. V lost 5 bases and J lost 9, with 16 bases in between. Germline lookup yields CDR1 SEHNR and CDR2 FQNEAQ (reference sequence). CDR3 length: 14 residues.

This chain uses TRBV24-1 with TRBJ2-7; 7 bases match TRBD1. J was trimmed by 5 bases and V by 4 bases; bases with no gene match: 10. CDR1 and CDR2 from the germline V gene are KGHDR and SFDVKD. The length of the CDR3 is 15 residues. CDR3 sequence (DNA): TGTGCCACCAGTGACTCCCGACAGGGATCCGACGAGCAGTACTTC. Protein product: CATSDSRQGSDEQYF.

This clone has a handful of counts. The chain recombines TRBV27 with TRBJ1-1; unclear D gene. The germline V gene has CDR1 MNHEY and CDR2 SMNVEV (reference sequence). The CDR3 has 14 amino acids. The germline V and J ends were trimmed by 2 bases and 1 base, with 8 bases remaining between them. Here the CDR3 DNA reads TGTGCCAGCAGTTTAAGGGCGGGGAACACTGAAGCTTTCTTT. Its translation: CASSLRAGNTEAFF.